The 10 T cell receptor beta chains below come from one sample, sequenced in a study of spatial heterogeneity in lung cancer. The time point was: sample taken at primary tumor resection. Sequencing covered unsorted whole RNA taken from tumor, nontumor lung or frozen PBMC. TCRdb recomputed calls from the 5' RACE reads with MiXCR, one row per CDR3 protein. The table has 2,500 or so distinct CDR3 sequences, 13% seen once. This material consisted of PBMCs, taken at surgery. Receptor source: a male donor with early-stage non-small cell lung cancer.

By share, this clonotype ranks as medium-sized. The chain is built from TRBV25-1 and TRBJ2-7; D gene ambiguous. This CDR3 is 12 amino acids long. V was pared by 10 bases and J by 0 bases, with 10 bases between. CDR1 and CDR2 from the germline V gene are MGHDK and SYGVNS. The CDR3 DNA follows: TGTGCCACCACAGAAAGCTCCTACGAGCAGTACTTC. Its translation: CATTESSYEQYF.

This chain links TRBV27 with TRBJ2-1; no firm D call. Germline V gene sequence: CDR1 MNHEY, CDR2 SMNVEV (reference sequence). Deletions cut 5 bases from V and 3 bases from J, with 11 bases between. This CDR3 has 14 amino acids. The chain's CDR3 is CASSRPGYYNEQFF. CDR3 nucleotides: TGTGCCAGCAGTCGACCCGGGTACTACAATGAGCAGTTCTTC.

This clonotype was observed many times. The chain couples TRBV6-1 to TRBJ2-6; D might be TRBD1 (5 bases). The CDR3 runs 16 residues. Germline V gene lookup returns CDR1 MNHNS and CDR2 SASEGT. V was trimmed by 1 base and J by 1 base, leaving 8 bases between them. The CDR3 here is CASSEGDSSGANVLTF. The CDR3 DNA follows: TGTGCCAGCAGTGAAGGAGACAGTTCTGGGGCCAACGTCCTGACTTTC.

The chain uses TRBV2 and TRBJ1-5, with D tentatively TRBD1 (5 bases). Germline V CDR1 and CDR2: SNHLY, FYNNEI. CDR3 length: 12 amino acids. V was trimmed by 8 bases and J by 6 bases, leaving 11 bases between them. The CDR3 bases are TGTGCCAGCGGGACCGGGGTTCAGCCCCAGCATTTT. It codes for CASGTGVQPQHF.

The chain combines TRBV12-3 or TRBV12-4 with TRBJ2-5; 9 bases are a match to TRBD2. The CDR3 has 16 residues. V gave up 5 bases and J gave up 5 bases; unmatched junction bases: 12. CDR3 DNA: TGTGCCAGCAGTCGTGGGACTAGCCGTGAGAGGGAGACCCAGTACTTC. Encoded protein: CASSRGTSRERETQYF.

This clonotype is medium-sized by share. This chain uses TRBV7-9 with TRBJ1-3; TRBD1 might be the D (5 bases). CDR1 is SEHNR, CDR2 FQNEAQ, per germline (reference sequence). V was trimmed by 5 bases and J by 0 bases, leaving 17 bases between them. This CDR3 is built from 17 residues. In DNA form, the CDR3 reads TGTGCCAGCAGCGGAACCCAGGGTTGGGTCTCTGGAAACACCATATATTTT. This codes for CASSGTQGWVSGNTIYF. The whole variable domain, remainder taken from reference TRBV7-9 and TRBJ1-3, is DTGVSQNPRHKITKRGQNVTFRCDPISEHNRLYWYRQTLGQGPEFLTYFQNEAQLEKSRLLSDRFSAERPKGSFSTLEIQRTEQGDSAMYLCASSGTQGWVSGNTIYFGEGSWLTVV.

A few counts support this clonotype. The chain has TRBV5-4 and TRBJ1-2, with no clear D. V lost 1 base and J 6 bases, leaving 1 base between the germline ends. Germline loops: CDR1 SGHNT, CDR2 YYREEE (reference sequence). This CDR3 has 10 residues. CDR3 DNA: TGTGCCAGCAGCTTGAATGGCTACACCTTC. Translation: CASSLNGYTF.

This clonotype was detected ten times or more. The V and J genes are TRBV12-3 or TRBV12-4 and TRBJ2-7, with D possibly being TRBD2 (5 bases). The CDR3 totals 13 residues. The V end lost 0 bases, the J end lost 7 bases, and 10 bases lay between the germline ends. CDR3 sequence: CASSLARTGEQYF. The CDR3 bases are TGTGCCAGCAGTTTAGCGCGGACGGGGGAGCAGTACTTC.

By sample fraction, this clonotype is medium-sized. The CDR3 DNA follows: TGTGCCAGTAGTTTCGGACTAGATCACAATGAGCAGTTCTTC. This encodes CASSFGLDHNEQFF. The chain recombines TRBV19 with TRBJ2-1; 7 nucleotides line up with TRBD2. In germline, CDR1 is LNHDA, CDR2 SQIVND (reference sequence). The CDR3 loop spans 14 amino acids. With V trimmed by 5 bases and J by 5 bases, 6 bases remained unmatched.

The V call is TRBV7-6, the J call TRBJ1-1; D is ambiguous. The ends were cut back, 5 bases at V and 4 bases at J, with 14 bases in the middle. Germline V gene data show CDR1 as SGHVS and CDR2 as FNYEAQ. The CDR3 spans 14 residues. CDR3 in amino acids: CASSPTWKGTEAFF. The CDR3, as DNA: TGTGCCAGCAGCCCCACCTGGAAGGGCACTGAAGCTTTCTTT.